The T cell receptor (beta chain) described here comes from a study of long-term antiretroviral therapy in people with HIV. Survey-level resolution applied to immunoSEQ assay v3.0. The table came from immunoSEQ multiplex PCR; TCRdb's copy has only in-frame clones and leaves some out. The sample shows roughly 30,000 clones, about 95% of them seen only once. The CDR3 runs 12 residues. Germline assignment: CDR1 SGDLS and CDR2 YYNGEE. The trim removed 4 bases at V and 7 bases at J, leaving 4 bases unmatched. This TCR was sampled from a man between 25 and 39 years old with HIV. V usage is TRBV9 and J usage is TRBJ1-1; TRBD1 agrees at 7 bases. Specimen: unsorted PBMCs, collected around 6 years after starting antiretroviral therapy. The CDR3 protein is CASSPRTGEAFF. The CDR3 DNA reads as TGTGCCAGCAGCCCGCGGACAGGTGAAGCTTTCTTT. The full variable domain, completed using reference TRBV9 and TRBJ1-1, is DSGVTQTPKHLITATGQRVTLRCSPRSGDLSVYWYQQSLDQGLQFLIQYYNGEERAKGNILERFSAQQFPDLHSELNLSSLELGDSALYFCASSPRTGEAFFGQGTRLTVV.